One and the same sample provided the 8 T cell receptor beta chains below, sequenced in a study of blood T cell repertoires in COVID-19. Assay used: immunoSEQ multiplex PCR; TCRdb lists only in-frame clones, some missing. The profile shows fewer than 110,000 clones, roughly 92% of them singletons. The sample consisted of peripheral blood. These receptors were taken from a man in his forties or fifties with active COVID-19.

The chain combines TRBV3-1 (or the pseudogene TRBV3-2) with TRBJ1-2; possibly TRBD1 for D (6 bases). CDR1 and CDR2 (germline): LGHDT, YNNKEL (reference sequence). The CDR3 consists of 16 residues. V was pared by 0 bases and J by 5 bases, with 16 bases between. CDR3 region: CASSQDPGGGRYGYTF. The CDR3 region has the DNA TGTGCCAGCAGCCAAGACCCGGGGGGGGGCCGTTATGGCTACACCTTC.

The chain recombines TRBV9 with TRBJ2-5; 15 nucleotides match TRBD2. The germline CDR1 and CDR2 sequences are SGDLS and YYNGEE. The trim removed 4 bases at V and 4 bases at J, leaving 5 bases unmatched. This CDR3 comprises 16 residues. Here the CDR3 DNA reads TGTGCCAGCAGCAACGGACTAGCGGGAGGGCGAGAGACCCAGTACTTC. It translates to CASSNGLAGGRETQYF.

The DNA for the CDR3 is TGTGCCAGCAGCCGCCTGACAGGGTTTGATGAAAAACTGTTTTTT. It translates to CASSRLTGFDEKLFF. This rearrangement joins TRBV28 to TRBJ1-4; 7 bases are a match to TRBD1. CDR3 length: 15 amino acids. V shed 6 bases, J shed 6 bases, and the junction held 10 bases outside the gene matches. Germline assignment: CDR1 MDHEN and CDR2 SYDVKM. Full variable domain (remainder filled in from reference TRBV28 and TRBJ1-4): DVKVTQSSRYLVKRTGEKVFLECVQDMDHENMFWYRQDPGLGLRLIYFSYDVKMKEKGDIPEGYSVSREKKERFSLILESASTNQTSMYLCASSRLTGFDEKLFFGSGTQLSVL.

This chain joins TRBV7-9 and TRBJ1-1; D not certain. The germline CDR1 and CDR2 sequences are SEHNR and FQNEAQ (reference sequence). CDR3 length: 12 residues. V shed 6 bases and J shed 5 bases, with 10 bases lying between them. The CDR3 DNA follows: TGTGCCAGCAGTCGGGTTGAAACTGAAGCTTTCTTT. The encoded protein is CASSRVETEAFF.

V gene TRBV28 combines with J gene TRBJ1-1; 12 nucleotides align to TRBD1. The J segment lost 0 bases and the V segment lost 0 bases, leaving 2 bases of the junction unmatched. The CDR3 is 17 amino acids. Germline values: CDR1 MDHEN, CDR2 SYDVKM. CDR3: CASSLWGQGAVNTEAFF. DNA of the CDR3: TGTGCCAGCAGTTTATGGGGACAGGGGGCCGTGAACACTGAAGCTTTCTTT.

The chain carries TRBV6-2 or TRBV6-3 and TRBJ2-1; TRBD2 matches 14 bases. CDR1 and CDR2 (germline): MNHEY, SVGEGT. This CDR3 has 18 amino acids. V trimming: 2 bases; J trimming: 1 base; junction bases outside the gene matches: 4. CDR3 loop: CASSYPGLAGVSYNEQFF. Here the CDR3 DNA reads TGTGCCAGCAGTTACCCGGGACTAGCGGGGGTTTCCTACAATGAGCAGTTCTTC.

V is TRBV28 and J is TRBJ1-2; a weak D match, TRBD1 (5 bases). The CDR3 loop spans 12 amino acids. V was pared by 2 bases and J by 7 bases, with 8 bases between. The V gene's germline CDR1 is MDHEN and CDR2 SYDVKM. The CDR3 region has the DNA TGTGCCAGCAGTTTAACGGGGGTTGGCTACACCTTC. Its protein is CASSLTGVGYTF.

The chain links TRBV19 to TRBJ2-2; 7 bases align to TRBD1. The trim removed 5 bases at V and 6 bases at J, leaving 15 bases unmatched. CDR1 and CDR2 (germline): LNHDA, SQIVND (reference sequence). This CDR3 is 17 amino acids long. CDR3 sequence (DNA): TGTGCCAGTAGTCCTCTAGACAGGGTAGGATATTCCGGGGAGCTGTTTTTT. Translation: CASSPLDRVGYSGELFF.